Listed below are T cell receptor beta chains from one sample, sequenced in a study of blood T cell repertoires in COVID-19. Assay: immunoSEQ multiplex PCR; the TCRdb copy retains only in-frame clones and omits some. This table has approximately 200,000 clones, 65% to 85% appearing once. The sample was peripheral blood. The source of these receptors is a woman aged 25 to 45 who had recovered from COVID-19. Each CDR3 is given with its conserved first and last residue. Each record gives: D gene, J gene, V gene, clone size, CDR3 DNA, CDR3 protein. D genes are given only for firm matches. Clone size is stated in some rows and not others, as once, few, many or a class when expanded.

>TRBD2|TRBJ2-3|TRBV3-1/TRBV3-2|-
TGTGCCAGCAGCCTCCAGGTTGGTCTAGCGGGGCTCACAGATACGCAGTATTTT
CASSLQVGLAGLTDTQYF
>TRBD1|TRBJ2-1|TRBV2|-
TGTGCCAGCAGTGGGACAGGGGGCCGCTACAATGAGCAGTTCTTC
CASSGTGGRYNEQFF
>TRBD1|TRBJ2-1|TRBV12-5|-
TGTGCTAGTGCCGAGACAGGGTACAATGAGCAGTTCTTC
CASAETGYNEQFF
>TRBD1|TRBJ2-7|TRBV3-1/TRBV3-2|-
TGTGCCAGCAGCCAAGCAAACAGGGGGCCCCCCTACGAGCAGTACTTC
CASSQANRGPPYEQYF
>-|TRBJ2-7|TRBV6-6|-
TGTGCCAGCAAAGACGGGGACTACGAGCAGTACTTC
CASKDGDYEQYF
>-|TRBJ1-2|TRBV5-1|-
TGCGCCAGCAGCTTGGGAACAGGAAACTATGGCTACACCTTC
CASSLGTGNYGYTF
>-|TRBJ1-2|TRBV21-1|-
TGTGCCAGCAGCAACCCGGCCAGGATCGGGAAAGGCTACACCTTC
CASSNPARIGKGYTF
>TRBD1|TRBJ1-1|TRBV6-5|-
TGTGCCAGCAGGGGACAGATCGCTGAAGCTTTCTTT
CASRGQIAEAFF
>-|TRBJ2-5|TRBV27|-
TGTGCCAGCAGTCCCCAGTGGTACCAAGAGACCCAGTACTTC
CASSPQWYQETQYF
>TRBD2|TRBJ2-7|TRBV2|-
TGTGCCAGCAGTGTCGAGCGGGAGACCGAGCAGTACTTC
CASSVERETEQYF
>TRBD1|TRBJ2-1|TRBV27|-
TGTGCCAGCAGTTCGCTCCAGGGGGTTGGAGAGCAGTTCTTC
CASSSLQGVGEQFF
>-|TRBJ1-5|TRBV6-1|once
TGTGCCAGCAGTGAAGATCGGGGAGTGGTTCAGCCCCAGCATTTT
CASSEDRGVVQPQHF
>TRBD1|TRBJ1-2|TRBV19|-
TGTGCCAGTAGTCCAGGGACAGGGAACTATGGCTACACCTTC
CASSPGTGNYGYTF
>-|TRBJ2-2|TRBV28|-
TGTGCCAGCATGAGGAGAAACACCGGGGAGCTGTTTTTT
CASMRRNTGELFF
>-|TRBJ2-3|TRBV5-1|few
TGCGCCAGCAGTGATAGCTTCCGAGATACGCAGTATTTT
CASSDSFRDTQYF
>-|TRBJ2-1|TRBV6-5|-
TGTGCCAGCAGGCTAGCACTGAGCTCCTACAATGAGCAGTTCTTC
CASRLALSSYNEQFF
>-|TRBJ1-5|TRBV9|-
TGTGCCAGCAGCGTAGGGACAGTGAGCAATCAGCCCCAGCATTTT
CASSVGTVSNQPQHF
>-|TRBJ1-2|TRBV13|-
TGTGCCAGCAGCTTAGGCAGGAAGGCCGCTGGCTACACCTTC
CASSLGRKAAGYTF
>-|TRBJ2-3|TRBV19|-
TGTGCCAGTAGTCCTGGCGGGATCCGCCGAGGAGATACGCAGTATTTT
CASSPGGIRRGDTQYF
>TRBD1|TRBJ1-2|TRBV18|once
TGTGCCAGCTCGCCCGGACAGGGGGCGGGTGGCTACACCTTC
CASSPGQGAGGYTF
>TRBD1|TRBJ2-7|TRBV18|-
TGTGCCAGCTCACCCGGTAGGGGGCTCGAGCAGTACTTC
CASSPGRGLEQYF
>TRBD2|TRBJ2-2|TRBV12-5|-
TGTGCTAGTGGTCGCGGGACTAGCACTTTTCTCGGCCCCGGGGAGCTGTTTTTT
CASGRGTSTFLGPGELFF
>TRBD2|TRBJ2-7|TRBV28|few
TGTGCCAGCAGTTCGCCGGGACTAGCGGGAGACGAGCAGTACTTC
CASSSPGLAGDEQYF
>TRBD2|TRBJ2-3|TRBV5-4|once
TGTGCCAGCAGCTTGGGGGCGGGAGTCGGAAATACGCAGTATTTT
CASSLGAGVGNTQYF
>TRBD1|TRBJ2-7|TRBV3-1/TRBV3-2|-
TGTGCCAGCAGCCCATGGACAGGGGGCTACGAGCAGTACTTC
CASSPWTGGYEQYF
>-|TRBJ1-5|TRBV28|-
TGTGCCAGCATCACAGGGAGTCAGCCCCAGCATTTT
CASITGSQPQHF
>-|TRBJ2-2|TRBV7-8|-
TGTGCCAGCAGCTTCGGAATCACGGGCACCGGGGAGCTGTTTTTT
CASSFGITGTGELFF
>-|TRBJ2-7|TRBV5-4|few
TGTGCCAGCAGCCCAAGGACAGACGGCTACGAGCAGTACTTC
CASSPRTDGYEQYF
>-|TRBJ2-7|TRBV5-1|-
TGCGCCAGCAGCTTCCTGGCCGGGTCGTACTACGAGCAGTACTTC
CASSFLAGSYYEQYF
>-|TRBJ2-4|TRBV3-1/TRBV3-2|once
TGTGCCAGCAGCCAAACGGAAAACATTCAGTACTTC
CASSQTENIQYF
>-|TRBJ1-1|TRBV28|-
TGTGCCAGCAGCGGAGGCGGCAGAAGCATGAACACTGAAGCTTTCTTT
CASSGGGRSMNTEAFF
>TRBD2|TRBJ2-1|TRBV28|-
TGTGCCAGCAGTTTTGTAGGCGGGAGGGAGGAGGCCTACAATGAGCAGTTCTTC
CASSFVGGREEAYNEQFF
>TRBD1|TRBJ2-7|TRBV9|once
TGTGCCAGCAGCGCGGGACAGGGTATCTACGAGCAGTACTTC
CASSAGQGIYEQYF
>-|TRBJ2-7|TRBV27|-
TGTGCCAGCAGTCTTAGACTATCCCAAATCTGGAGGAGCGCCTACGAGCAGTACTTC
CASSLRLSQIWRSAYEQYF
>-|TRBJ2-1|TRBV29-1|-
TGCAGCGTTGAGACTCGGAATGAGCAGTTCTTC
CSVETRNEQFF
>TRBD2|TRBJ2-1|TRBV13|-
TGTGCCAGCAGCTTGAACGGCGGGAGGGAAAATGAGCAGTTCTTC
CASSLNGGRENEQFF
>-|TRBJ1-2|TRBV7-3|-
TGTGCCAGCAGCTCCGGGGATTATGGCTACACCTTC
CASSSGDYGYTF